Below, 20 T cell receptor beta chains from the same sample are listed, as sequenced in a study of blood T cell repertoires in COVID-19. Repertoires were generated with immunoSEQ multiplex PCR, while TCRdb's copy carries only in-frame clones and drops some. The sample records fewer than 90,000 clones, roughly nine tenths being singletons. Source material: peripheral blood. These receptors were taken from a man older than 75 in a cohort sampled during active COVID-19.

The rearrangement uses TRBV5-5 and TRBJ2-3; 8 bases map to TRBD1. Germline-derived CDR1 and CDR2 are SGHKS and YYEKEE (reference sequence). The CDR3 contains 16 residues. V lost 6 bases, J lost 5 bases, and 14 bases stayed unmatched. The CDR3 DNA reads TGTGCCAGCATCACCCCCCCGCAGGGGGCTTTAGATACGCAGTATTTT. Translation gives CASITPPQGALDTQYF.

CDR3 sequence reads: CASSERGSGGWTDTQYF. The CDR3 DNA reads as TGTGCCAGCAGTGAACGGGGGAGCGGGGGTTGGACAGATACGCAGTATTTT. This chain joins TRBV2 and TRBJ2-3, with 8 bases aligning to TRBD2. This CDR3 spans 17 amino acids. The J segment lost 3 bases and the V segment lost 2 bases, leaving 10 bases of the junction unmatched. Germline loops: CDR1 SNHLY, CDR2 FYNNEI.

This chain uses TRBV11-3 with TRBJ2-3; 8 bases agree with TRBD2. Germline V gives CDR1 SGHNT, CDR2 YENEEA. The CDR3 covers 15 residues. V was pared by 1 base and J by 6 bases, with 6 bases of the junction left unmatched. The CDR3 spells CASSLGAGEGDTQYF. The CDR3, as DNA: TGTGCCAGCAGCTTAGGAGCGGGGGAGGGGGATACGCAGTATTTT.

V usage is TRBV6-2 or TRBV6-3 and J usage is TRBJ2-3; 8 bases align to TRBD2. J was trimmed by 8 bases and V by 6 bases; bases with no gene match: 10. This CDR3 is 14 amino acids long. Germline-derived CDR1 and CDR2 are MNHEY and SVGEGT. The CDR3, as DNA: TGTGCCAGCAGCTGGTCGGGGGGGCCAGTTACGCAGTATTTT. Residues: CASSWSGGPVTQYF.

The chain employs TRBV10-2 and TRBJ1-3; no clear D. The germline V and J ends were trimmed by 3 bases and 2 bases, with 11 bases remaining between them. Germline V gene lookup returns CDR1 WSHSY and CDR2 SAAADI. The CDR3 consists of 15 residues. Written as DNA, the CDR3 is TGCGCCAGCAGTGAATCCCCCGGAGCTGGAAACACCATATATTTT. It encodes CASSESPGAGNTIYF.

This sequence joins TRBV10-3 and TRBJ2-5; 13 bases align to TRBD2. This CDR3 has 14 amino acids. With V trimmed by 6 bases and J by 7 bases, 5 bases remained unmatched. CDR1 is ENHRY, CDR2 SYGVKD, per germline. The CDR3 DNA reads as TGTGCCATCAGGAGCGGACTAGCGGGGGCGACCCAGTACTTC. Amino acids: CAIRSGLAGATQYF.

The CDR3: CASSPGQSGEQYV. The CDR3 DNA reads TGTGCCAGCTCACCAGGACAGTCCGGCGAGCAGTACGTC. The chain is built from TRBV18 and TRBJ2-7; maybe TRBD1 (6 bases). The CDR3 sequence is 13 residues long. Germline V CDR1 and CDR2: KGHSH, LQKENI. Deletions cut 2 bases from V and 6 bases from J, with 11 bases between.

CDR3 nucleotide sequence: TGTGCCAGCAGCGTGGGACAGTACGAGCAGTACTTC. This translates into CASSVGQYEQYF. The chain combines TRBV7-2 with TRBJ2-7; 7 nucleotides match TRBD1. The CDR3 runs 12 residues. CDR1 is SGHTA and CDR2 is FQGNSA in the germline V gene. Trimming removed 5 bases from V and 4 bases from J; junction bases left unmatched: 2.

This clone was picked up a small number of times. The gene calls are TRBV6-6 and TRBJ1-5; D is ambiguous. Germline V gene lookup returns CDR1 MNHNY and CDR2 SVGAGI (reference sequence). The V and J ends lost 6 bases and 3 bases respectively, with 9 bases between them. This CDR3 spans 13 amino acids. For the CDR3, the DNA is TGTGCCAGCAGACAAGACTCCAATCAGCCCCAGCATTTT. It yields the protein CASRQDSNQPQHF.

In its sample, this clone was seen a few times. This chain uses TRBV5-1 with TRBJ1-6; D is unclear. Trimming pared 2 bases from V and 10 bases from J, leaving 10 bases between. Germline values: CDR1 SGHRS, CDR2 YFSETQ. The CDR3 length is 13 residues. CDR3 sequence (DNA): TGCGCCAGCAGCTTACAGTCTGGCTCACCCCTCCACTTT. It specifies CASSLQSGSPLHF.

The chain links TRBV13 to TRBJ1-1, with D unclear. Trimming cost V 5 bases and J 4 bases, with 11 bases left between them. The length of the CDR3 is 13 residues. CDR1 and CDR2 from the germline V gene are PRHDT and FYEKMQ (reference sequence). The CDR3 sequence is CASSPPVSTEAFF. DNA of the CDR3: TGTGCCAGCAGCCCGCCGGTAAGCACTGAAGCTTTCTTT. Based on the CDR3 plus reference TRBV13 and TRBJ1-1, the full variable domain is AAGVIQSPRHLIKEKRETATLKCYPIPRHDTVYWYQQGPGQDPQFLISFYEKMQSDKGSIPDRFSAQQFSDYHSELNMSSLELGDSALYFCASSPPVSTEAFFGQGTRLTVV.

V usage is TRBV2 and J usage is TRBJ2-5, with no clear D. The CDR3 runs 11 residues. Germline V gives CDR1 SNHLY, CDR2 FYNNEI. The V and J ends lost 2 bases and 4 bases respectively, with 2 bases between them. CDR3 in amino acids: CASSERETQYF. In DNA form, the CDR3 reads TGTGCCAGCAGTGAACGAGAGACCCAGTACTTC. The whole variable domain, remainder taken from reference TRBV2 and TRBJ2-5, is EPEVTQTPSHQVTQMGQEVILRCVPISNHLYFYWYRQILGQKVEFLVSFYNNEISEKSEIFDDQFSVERPDGSNFTLKIRSTKLEDSAMYFCASSERETQYFGPGTRLLVL.

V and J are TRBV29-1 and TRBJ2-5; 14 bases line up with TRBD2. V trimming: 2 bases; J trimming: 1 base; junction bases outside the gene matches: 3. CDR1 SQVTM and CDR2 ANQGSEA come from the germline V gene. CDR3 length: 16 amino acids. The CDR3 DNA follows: TGCAGCGTTGAACCGGGGACTAGCGGGGGCCAAGAGACCCAGTACTTC. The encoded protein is CSVEPGTSGGQETQYF.

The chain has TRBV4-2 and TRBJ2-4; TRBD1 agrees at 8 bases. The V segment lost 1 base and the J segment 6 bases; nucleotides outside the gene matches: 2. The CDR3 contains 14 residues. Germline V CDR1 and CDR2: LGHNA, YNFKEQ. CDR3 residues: CASSQVGQGNIQYF. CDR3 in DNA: TGTGCCAGCAGCCAAGTTGGACAGGGAAACATTCAGTACTTC.

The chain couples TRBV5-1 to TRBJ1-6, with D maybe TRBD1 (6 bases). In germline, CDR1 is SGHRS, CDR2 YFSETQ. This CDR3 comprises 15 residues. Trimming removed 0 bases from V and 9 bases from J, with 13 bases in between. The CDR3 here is CASSLGGTSSSPLHF. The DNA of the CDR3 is TGCGCCAGCAGCTTGGGTGGGACATCCAGTTCACCCCTCCACTTT.

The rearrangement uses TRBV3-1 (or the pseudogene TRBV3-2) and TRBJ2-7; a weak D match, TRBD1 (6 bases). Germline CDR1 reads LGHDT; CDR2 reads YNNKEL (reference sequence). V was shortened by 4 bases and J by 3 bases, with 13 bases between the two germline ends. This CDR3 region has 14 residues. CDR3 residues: CASSPTRTVYEQYF. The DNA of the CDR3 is TGTGCCAGCAGCCCAACGCGGACAGTCTACGAGCAGTACTTC.

The CDR3 coding sequence is TGTGCCAGCAGTTACAGGTCAGGGCCGGGTTCACCCCTCCACTTT. The encoded protein is CASSYRSGPGSPLHF. This chain connects TRBV6-5 to TRBJ1-6, with D perhaps TRBD1 (5 bases). V was clipped by 2 bases and J by 9 bases, with 14 bases between them. CDR1 MNHEY and CDR2 SVGAGI come from the germline V gene. This CDR3 spans 15 amino acids.

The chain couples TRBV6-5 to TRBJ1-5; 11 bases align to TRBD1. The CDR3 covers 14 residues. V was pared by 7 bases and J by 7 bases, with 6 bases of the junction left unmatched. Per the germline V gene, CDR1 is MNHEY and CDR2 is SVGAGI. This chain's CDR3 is CASTPGQGVQPQHF. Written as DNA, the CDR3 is TGTGCCAGCACCCCGGGACAGGGGGTACAGCCCCAGCATTTT.

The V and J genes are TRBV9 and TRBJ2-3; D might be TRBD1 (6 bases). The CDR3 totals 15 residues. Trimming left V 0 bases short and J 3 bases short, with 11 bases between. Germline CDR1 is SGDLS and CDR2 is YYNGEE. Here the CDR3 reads CASSVAPGETDTQYF. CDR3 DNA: TGTGCCAGCAGCGTAGCGCCAGGGGAGACAGATACGCAGTATTTT.

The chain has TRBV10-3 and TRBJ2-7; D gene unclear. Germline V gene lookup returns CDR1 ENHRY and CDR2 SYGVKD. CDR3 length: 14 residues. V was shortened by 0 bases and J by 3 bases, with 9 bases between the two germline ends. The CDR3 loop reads CAISESPSIYEQYV. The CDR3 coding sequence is TGTGCCATCAGTGAGTCCCCCTCTATCTACGAGCAGTACGTC.